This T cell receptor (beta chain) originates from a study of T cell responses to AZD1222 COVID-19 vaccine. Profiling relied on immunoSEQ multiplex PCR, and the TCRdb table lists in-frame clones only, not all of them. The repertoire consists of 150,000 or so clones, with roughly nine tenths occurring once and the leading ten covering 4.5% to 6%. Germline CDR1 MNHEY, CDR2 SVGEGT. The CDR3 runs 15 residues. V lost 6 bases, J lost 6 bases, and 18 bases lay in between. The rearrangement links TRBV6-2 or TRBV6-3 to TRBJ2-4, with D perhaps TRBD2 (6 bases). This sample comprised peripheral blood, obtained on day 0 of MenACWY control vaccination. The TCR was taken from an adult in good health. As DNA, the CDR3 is TGTGCCAGCAGCCAGGCTGGCGGGGTGGCAAACATTCAGTACTTC. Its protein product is CASSQAGGVANIQYF.